Listed here are 3 T cell receptor beta chains from one sample, sequenced in a study of shared clonotypes between healthy human individuals. Data came from immunoSEQ multiplex PCR; TCRdb stores just in-frame clones and leaves some out. The sample includes about 560,000 clones, around 78% seen only once; the top ten take about 11%. Sequencing used PBMCs. Source of these receptors: a woman between 35 and 50 years old in good health. Some clones in this sample may be carry-over from other donors' samples.

V and J are TRBV10-3 and TRBJ2-1; D is unresolved. Trimming removed 8 bases from V and 9 bases from J, with 11 bases in between. CDR1 ENHRY and CDR2 SYGVKD come from the germline V gene. This CDR3 is 11 amino acids long. This CDR3 reads CAIQGPGEQFF. CDR3 coding DNA: TGTGCCATCCAAGGACCGGGTGAGCAGTTCTTC.

The genes are TRBV9 and TRBJ2-1, with TRBD2 matching 7 bases. The V segment lost 6 bases and the J segment 4 bases; nucleotides outside the gene matches: 13. Germline lookup yields CDR1 SGDLS and CDR2 YYNGEE. The CDR3 is made up of 16 amino acids. The DNA of the CDR3 is TGTGCCAGCATCCTTCCGGGACTAACGAGATACAATGAGCAGTTCTTC. Protein product: CASILPGLTRYNEQFF.

The chain is built from TRBV27 and TRBJ1-2, with D possibly matching TRBD1 (5 bases). Germline V gene lookup returns CDR1 MNHEY and CDR2 SMNVEV (reference sequence). The germline V and J ends were trimmed by 5 bases and 7 bases, with 17 bases remaining between them. The CDR3 contains 14 residues. This chain's CDR3 is CASSPDKRLIGYTF. CDR3 nucleotide sequence: TGTGCCAGCAGTCCGGACAAACGGCTGATTGGCTACACCTTC.